This T cell receptor beta chain was sequenced in a study of blood T cell repertoires in COVID-19. In the source study's methods: Nucleated cell number was recorded as an estimate derived from reference gene primer amplification. Using immunoSEQ multiplex PCR, the repertoire was profiled, and TCRdb retains in-frame clones only, with some absent. The D gene and trimming were derived from the DNA, and the V and J assignments and clone size from that table. The sample consists of over 300,000 clones, about 90% of them appearing once. Germline V gives CDR1 PRHDT, CDR2 FYEKMQ (reference sequence). Trimming pared 0 bases from V and 2 bases from J, leaving 7 bases between. The CDR3 spans 14 residues.

Sequenced material: peripheral blood. V is TRBV13 and J is TRBJ1-1; D is possibly TRBD1 (5 bases). This sequence was found in a man aged 18 to 30 who had recovered from COVID-19. The CDR3 DNA follows: TGTGCCAGCAGCTTAGGGACAGCTAACACTGAAGCTTTCTTT. Amino acid sequence: CASSLGTANTEAFF. Looking up the rest from reference TRBV13 and TRBJ1-1 gives the full variable domain: AAGVIQSPRHLIKEKRETATLKCYPIPRHDTVYWYQQGPGQDPQFLISFYEKMQSDKGSIPDRFSAQQFSDYHSELNMSSLELGDSALYFCASSLGTANTEAFFGQGTRLTVV.